This T cell receptor beta chain appears in the sequencing data of a study of CD8 T cells in Susac syndrome. Study findings and constraints: The study's TCR sequencing and HLA analysis drew on a certain number of individuals. That number was acknowledged as relatively small.

Worth noting for this clonotype: Its matching antigen is unknown.

Random hexamers were used to reverse transcribe the RNA input (0.5 to 1 ug). TCRdb analysed the immunoSEQ multiplex PCR reads with MiXCR anew, one entry per CDR3 protein. Of 150,000 to 200,000 distinct CDR3 sequences listed, 93% are singletons. The V and J ends lost 1 base and 6 bases, in that order; junction bases with no gene match: 2. CDR3 length: 15 amino acids. CD8+ and CD4+ T cells from blood underwent TCR beta sequencing. Controls matched for age and sex were healthy donors. What was sequenced was CD4+ T cells from PBMCs. The TCR sequence derives from a human donor in good health. V gene TRBV12-3 or TRBV12-4 combines with J gene TRBJ2-1; 11 bases agree with TRBD2. CDR3 DNA: TGTGCCAGCAGTTTAGTGACTAGCGGGACCAATGAGCAGTTCTTC. It is translated as CASSLVTSGTNEQFF.